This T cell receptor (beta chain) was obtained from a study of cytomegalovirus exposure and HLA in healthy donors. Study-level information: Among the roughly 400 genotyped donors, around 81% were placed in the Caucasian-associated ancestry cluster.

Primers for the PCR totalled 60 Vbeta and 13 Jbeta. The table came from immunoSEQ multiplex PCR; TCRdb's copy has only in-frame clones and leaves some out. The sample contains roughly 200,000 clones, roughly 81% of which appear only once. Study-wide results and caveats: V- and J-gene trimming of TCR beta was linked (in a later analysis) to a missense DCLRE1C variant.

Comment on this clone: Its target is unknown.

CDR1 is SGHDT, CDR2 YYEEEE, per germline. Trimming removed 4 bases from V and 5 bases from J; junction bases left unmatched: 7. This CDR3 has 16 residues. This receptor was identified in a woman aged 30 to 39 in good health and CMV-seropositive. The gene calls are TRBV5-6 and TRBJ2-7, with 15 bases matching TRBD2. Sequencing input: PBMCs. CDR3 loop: CASSPRTSGRVDEQYF. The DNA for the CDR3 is TGTGCCAGCAGCCCCCGGACTAGCGGGAGGGTCGACGAGCAGTACTTC. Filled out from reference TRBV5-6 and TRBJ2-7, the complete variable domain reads DAGVTQSPTHLIKTRGQQVTLRCSPKSGHDTVSWYQQALGQGPQFIFQYYEEEERQRGNFPDRFSGHQFPNYSSELNVNALLLGDSALYLCASSPRTSGRVDEQYFGPGTRLTVT.